The rows below give T cell receptor beta chains drawn from one sample of a study of blood T cell repertoires in COVID-19. Clones were sequenced by immunoSEQ multiplex PCR, and TCRdb holds only the in-frame ones, with some missing. The sample contains approximately 94,000 clones, roughly 87% of which appear only once. Sequenced sample: peripheral blood. These receptors came from a man aged 25 to 40 in a cohort sampled during active COVID-19. Both conserved end residues are part of each CDR3. Fields, in order: clone size, V gene, J gene, D gene, CDR3 protein, CDR3 DNA. D genes are given only for firm matches. Expanded clones get a size class; other rows say once, few or many, or leave the size out.

abundance: .
v_gene: TRBV5-4
j_gene: TRBJ2-4
d_gene: TRBD2
CDR3aa: CASSLAGGSGKNIQYF
CDR3nt: TGTGCCAGCAGTCTGGCGGGGGGTAGTGGCAAAAACATTCAGTACTTC

abundance: .
v_gene: TRBV2
j_gene: TRBJ2-7
d_gene: .
CDR3aa: CASSDAGSSYEQYF
CDR3nt: TGTGCCAGCAGTGACGCGGGGAGCTCCTACGAGCAGTACTTC

abundance: .
v_gene: TRBV5-1
j_gene: TRBJ2-6
d_gene: TRBD2
CDR3aa: CASSAQPGGSGANVLTF
CDR3nt: TGCGCCAGCAGCGCCCAACCGGGGGGTTCTGGGGCCAACGTCCTGACTTTC

abundance: .
v_gene: TRBV7-2
j_gene: TRBJ2-5
d_gene: TRBD2
CDR3aa: CASSRTSGGVGETQYF
CDR3nt: TGTGCCAGCAGCCGCACTAGCGGGGGGGTCGGGGAGACCCAGTACTTC

abundance: .
v_gene: TRBV3-1/TRBV3-2
j_gene: TRBJ1-4
d_gene: .
CDR3aa: CASSQARQGPLFF
CDR3nt: TGTGCCAGCAGCCAAGCCCGCCAGGGGCCGTTGTTTTTT

abundance: .
v_gene: TRBV19
j_gene: TRBJ2-7
d_gene: .
CDR3aa: CASSSQGYEQYF
CDR3nt: TGTGCCAGTAGCTCCCAGGGTTACGAGCAGTACTTC

abundance: .
v_gene: TRBV7-2
j_gene: TRBJ2-1
d_gene: TRBD2
CDR3aa: CASSMASGVYEQFF
CDR3nt: TGTGCCAGCAGCATGGCTAGCGGGGTGTATGAGCAGTTCTTC

abundance: .
v_gene: TRBV29-1
j_gene: TRBJ1-1
d_gene: .
CDR3aa: CSVGRGMNTEAFF
CDR3nt: TGCAGCGTTGGGCGGGGTATGAACACTGAAGCTTTCTTT

abundance: .
v_gene: TRBV30
j_gene: TRBJ2-3
d_gene: TRBD1
CDR3aa: CAWSPNPTGVRRGGTDTQYF
CDR3nt: TGTGCCTGGAGTCCTAACCCGACAGGGGTGAGAAGGGGTGGCACAGATACGCAGTATTTT

abundance: .
v_gene: TRBV30
j_gene: TRBJ2-3
d_gene: TRBD2
CDR3aa: CAGWASGGSDTQYF
CDR3nt: TGTGCCGGCTGGGCTAGCGGGGGGTCAGATACGCAGTATTTT

abundance: .
v_gene: TRBV6-1
j_gene: TRBJ2-1
d_gene: TRBD1
CDR3aa: CASSEGPTGGGNEQFF
CDR3nt: TGTGCCAGCAGTGAAGGCCCCACAGGGGGAGGCAATGAGCAGTTCTTC

abundance: .
v_gene: TRBV6-1
j_gene: TRBJ1-4
d_gene: .
CDR3aa: CASSERATNEKLFF
CDR3nt: TGTGCCAGCAGTGAACGGGCAACTAATGAAAAACTGTTTTTT

abundance: .
v_gene: TRBV7-6
j_gene: TRBJ1-4
d_gene: TRBD1
CDR3aa: CASSHGQGGEKLFF
CDR3nt: TGTGCCAGCAGTCACGGACAGGGGGGGGAAAAACTGTTTTTT

abundance: .
v_gene: TRBV28
j_gene: TRBJ1-4
d_gene: TRBD1
CDR3aa: CASSPFVDRDEKLFF
CDR3nt: TGTGCCAGCAGTCCCTTTGTAGACAGGGACGAAAAACTGTTTTTT

abundance: .
v_gene: TRBV5-8
j_gene: TRBJ1-5
d_gene: .
CDR3aa: CASSPPVGLRKPQHF
CDR3nt: TGTGCCAGCAGCCCCCCCGTTGGGCTGCGAAAGCCCCAGCATTTT

abundance: many
v_gene: TRBV6-2/TRBV6-3
j_gene: TRBJ2-7
d_gene: TRBD2
CDR3aa: CASSYFRTSGGTRSEQYF
CDR3nt: TGTGCCAGCAGTTACTTCAGGACTAGCGGGGGGACCCGGTCGGAGCAGTACTTC

abundance: .
v_gene: TRBV7-2
j_gene: TRBJ2-7
d_gene: .
CDR3aa: CASSRTNDYEQYF
CDR3nt: TGTGCCAGCAGCCGGACAAATGACTACGAGCAGTACTTC

abundance: .
v_gene: TRBV18
j_gene: TRBJ1-2
d_gene: .
CDR3aa: CASSPPEVYGYTF
CDR3nt: TGTGCCAGCTCACCACCGGAGGTCTATGGCTACACCTTC

abundance: .
v_gene: TRBV27
j_gene: TRBJ1-3
d_gene: .
CDR3aa: CASNLSRAGSGNTIYF
CDR3nt: TGTGCCAGCAATTTATCCAGGGCCGGCTCTGGAAACACCATATATTTT

abundance: .
v_gene: TRBV11-1
j_gene: TRBJ2-3
d_gene: TRBD1
CDR3aa: CASSLTGQGTDTQYF
CDR3nt: TGTGCCAGCAGCTTAACAGGACAGGGGACAGATACGCAGTATTTT